Each of the 17 T cell receptor beta chains below was sequenced from the same sample in a study of blood T cells in healthy people across ages. For the second PCR, which ran for about 6 to 11 cycles, a sample-barcoded 5' primer and a J-beta primer mix were used. MiXCR was run by TCRdb on the 5' RACE reads, yielding one entry per CDR3 protein. The data hold approximately 830,000 distinct CDR3 sequences, with about 59% observed a single time. Sample: blood. The receptors derive from a man aged 30 to 39 in good health.

V is TRBV6-6 and J is TRBJ1-4; a possible D gene is TRBD1 (5 bases). The CDR3 extends over 13 amino acids. V dropped 6 bases and J dropped 8 bases, with 13 bases sitting between them. The germline CDR1 and CDR2 sequences are MNHNY and SVGAGI (reference sequence). Here the CDR3 reads CASRPGRTEKLFF. CDR3 nucleotide sequence: TGTGCCAGCAGACCGGGGCGGACGGAAAAACTGTTTTTT.

This clonotype turned up a few times. This CDR3 reads CSAVPQLYNEQFF. CDR3 sequence (DNA): TGCAGTGCGGTACCGCAACTCTACAATGAGCAGTTCTTC. V and J are TRBV20-1 and TRBJ2-1; D call uncertain. The CDR3 sequence is 13 residues long. Trimming cost V 6 bases and J 3 bases, with 12 bases left between them. CDR1 and CDR2 (germline): DFQATT, SNEGSKA (reference sequence).

This clonotype was seen more than once but under ten times. This sequence joins TRBV27 and TRBJ2-7; D possibly corresponds to TRBD2 (6 bases). This CDR3 is built from 15 residues. Germline V gives CDR1 MNHEY, CDR2 SMNVEV (reference sequence). The V and J ends lost 2 bases and 6 bases respectively, with 17 bases between them. The CDR3 spells CASSLMGTAGTEQYF. In nucleotides, the CDR3 is TGTGCCAGCAGTTTAATGGGGACGGCGGGAACCGAGCAGTACTTC.

This chain joins TRBV9 and TRBJ2-7; D gene unclear. CDR1 SGDLS and CDR2 YYNGEE come from the germline V gene. The V end lost 4 bases, the J end lost 2 bases, and 13 bases lay between the germline ends. The CDR3 totals 14 residues. Written as DNA, the CDR3 is TGTGCCAGCAGCACCGGGCTCACAGCCTACGAGCAGTACTTC. This gives the protein CASSTGLTAYEQYF.

The rearrangement joins TRBV4-2 to TRBJ2-7; TRBD2 aligns across 11 bases. The J call is uncertain, as TRBJ2-5 better fits the DNA end. From germline, CDR1 is LGHNA and CDR2 YNFKEQ. The CDR3 contains 14 residues. The CDR3 sequence: CASSQGLAAETQYF. The DNA of the CDR3 is TGTGCCAGCAGCCAGGGACTAGCGGCGGAGACCCAGTACTTC.

In its sample, this clonotype was seen a few times. The V and J genes are TRBV4-2 and TRBJ2-3; 13 bases line up with TRBD2. With 10 bases clipped from V and 4 bases from J, the junction kept 5 bases outside the gene matches. The CDR3 contains 14 residues. Germline V CDR1 and CDR2: LGHNA, YNFKEQ. The CDR3 nucleotides are TGTGCCACCGGGACTAGCGGGGTGTCAGATACGCAGTATTTT. It specifies CATGTSGVSDTQYF.

J is TRBJ2-5 and V is TRBV24-1; D is ambiguous. CDR1 and CDR2 (germline): KGHDR, SFDVKD. There are 17 residues in the CDR3. Trimming pared 1 base from V and 5 bases from J, leaving 19 bases between. CDR3 sequence: CATSDFKAEHPRETQYF. CDR3 coding DNA: TGTGCCACCAGTGATTTTAAGGCCGAACATCCTAGGGAGACCCAGTACTTC.

V and J are TRBV4-3 and TRBJ2-7; 7 bases fit TRBD2. V shed 2 bases and J 7 bases; nucleotides not matched to a gene: 14. CDR1 and CDR2 from the germline V gene are LGHNA and YSLEER. The CDR3 contains 16 residues. The CDR3 is CASSQNAWGGLGEQYF. The CDR3, as DNA: TGCGCCAGCAGCCAAAATGCATGGGGGGGACTGGGGGAGCAGTACTTC.

The rearrangement links TRBV6-1 to TRBJ2-7; D is undetermined. This CDR3 is 14 amino acids long. V gave up 4 bases and J gave up 10 bases, with 20 bases separating them. CDR1 is MNHNS, CDR2 SASEGT, per germline. The CDR3 DNA follows: TGTGCCAGCAGTGCCACCGCGTACACAGAGGCCCAGTACTTC. Protein: CASSATAYTEAQYF.

This clonotype has just a few counts. The chain links TRBV5-1 to TRBJ2-7; 13 positions agree with TRBD2. Germline V gene data show CDR1 as SGHRS and CDR2 as YFSETQ. The CDR3 length is 19 residues. The ends lost 3 bases at V and 0 bases at J; junction bases unmatched: 12. As DNA, the CDR3 is TGCGCCAGCAGCTGGAACCCGGGACTAGCGGGGCCGAGCTCCTACGAGCAGTACTTC. Translation gives CASSWNPGLAGPSSYEQYF.

The rearrangement joins TRBV13 to TRBJ2-1; TRBD1 matches at 9 bases. Germline CDR1 PRHDT, CDR2 FYEKMQ (reference sequence). This CDR3 contains 16 residues. Losses at the gene ends were 0 bases for V and 8 bases for J; bases not matched to a gene: 8. The CDR3 sequence: CASSLGGQGGGHEQFF. In nucleotides, the CDR3 is TGTGCCAGCAGCTTAGGGGGACAGGGCGGCGGCCATGAGCAGTTCTTC.

This clonotype was seen more than once but under ten times. This chain connects TRBV29-1 to TRBJ2-1; a weak D match, TRBD2 (6 bases). Germline CDR1 reads SQVTM; CDR2 reads ANQGSEA. Trimming took off 4 bases at V and 4 bases at J, with 17 bases between the two ends. The CDR3 totals 15 residues. The CDR3: CSVGNQGGLYNEQFF. CDR3 DNA sequence: TGCAGCGTTGGAAACCAGGGAGGACTTTACAATGAGCAGTTCTTC.

The sample holds a few counts of this clonotype. The chain is built from TRBV25-1 and TRBJ2-1, with 10 bases aligning to TRBD2. V gave up 6 bases and J gave up 8 bases; unmatched junction bases: 10. Per the germline V gene, CDR1 is MGHDK and CDR2 is SYGVNS. The CDR3 sequence is 15 residues long. CDR3 bases: TGTGCCAGCAGGCCCGGGCTAGCGGGGGTGGATGAGCAGTTCTTC. It codes for CASRPGLAGVDEQFF. The full variable domain, its missing parts supplied by reference TRBV25-1 and TRBJ2-1, is EADIYQTPRYLVIGTGKKITLECSQTMGHDKMYWYQQDPGMELHLIHYSYGVNSTEKGDLSSESTVSRIRTEHFPLTLESARPSHTSQYLCASRPGLAGVDEQFFGPGTRLTVL.

The chain joins TRBV7-2 to TRBJ2-3, with unresolved D. Germline CDR1 SGHTA, CDR2 FQGNSA. Trimming stripped 6 bases from V and 4 bases from J, with 8 bases between. The CDR3 has 12 residues. The CDR3 here is CASSQSSDTQYF. The CDR3 DNA reads as TGTGCCAGCAGTCAGTCCTCAGATACGCAGTATTTT.

This clonotype came up a few times. This sequence joins TRBV14 and TRBJ1-2, with D unclear. This CDR3 is 13 amino acids long. The V end lost 1 base, the J end lost 4 bases, and 7 bases lay between the germline ends. Germline lookup yields CDR1 SGHDN and CDR2 FVKESK. The CDR3 DNA sequence: TGTGCCAGCAGCCAAGGACGGAGCTATGGCTACACCTTC. It is translated as CASSQGRSYGYTF.

The chain has TRBV4-1 and TRBJ1-4; D unclear. Germline CDR1 MGHRA, CDR2 YSYEKL. This CDR3 has 13 amino acids. Trimming removed 0 bases from V and 6 bases from J, with 5 bases in between. Here the CDR3 DNA reads TGCGCCAGCAGCCAAGAGAGCTATGAAAAACTGTTTTTT. It encodes CASSQESYEKLFF.

This clonotype showed up just once. The rearrangement uses TRBV12-3 or TRBV12-4 and TRBJ1-6; D is unresolved. CDR3 length: 14 residues. Trimming removed 7 bases at V and 8 bases at J, with 15 bases between. The CDR3 bases are TGTGCCAGCAATCCTCGGGGTAGGGATTCACCCCTCCACTTT. This gives the protein CASNPRGRDSPLHF.